The entry below describes one T cell receptor beta chain. The source of the sample is a study of cytomegalovirus exposure and HLA in healthy donors. Primers included in the PCR were 60 Vbeta and 13 Jbeta primers. The protocol was immunoSEQ multiplex PCR, while the TCRdb copy is restricted to in-frame clones and leaves out a portion. The sample has about 90,000 clones; approximately 76% are singletons. With 6 bases removed from V and 8 bases from J, the gap between germline ends came to 15 bases. Germline loops: CDR1 SGHRS, CDR2 YFSETQ. The length of the CDR3 is 13 residues. Healthy bone marrow donors made up the cohort.

The receptor's source is a woman aged 55-69 years in good health and CMV-seropositive. The chain combines TRBV5-1 with TRBJ2-1; D unclear. The sequenced sample consisted of PBMCs. CDR3 amino acids: CASNNMSSHEQFF. The DNA of the CDR3 is TGCGCCAGCAACAACATGTCTTCTCATGAGCAGTTCTTC.